Listed below are T cell receptor beta chains from one sample, sequenced in a study of blood T cell repertoires in COVID-19. Sequencing was performed with immunoSEQ multiplex PCR; in TCRdb, only in-frame clones are kept and a portion is missing. The sample shows a few hundred thousand clones, about 85% of them seen only once. The sequenced sample was PBMCs or T cells enriched from blood (not recorded which). These TCRs come from a woman in her fifties or sixties who had been exposed to COVID-19. CDR3s include the opening cysteine and the closing phenylalanine or tryptophan. A D gene is named only where the DNA matches it firmly. Clone size is stated in some rows and not others, as once, few, many or a class when expanded.

clone size: -; D gene: -; J gene: TRBJ1-1; V gene: TRBV19; CDR3 protein: CASSTQADKEAFF; CDR3 DNA: TGTGCCAGTAGTACACAGGCAGACAAAGAAGCTTTCTTT
clone size: -; D gene: -; J gene: TRBJ2-2; V gene: TRBV27; CDR3 protein: CASSLRQDTGELFF; CDR3 DNA: TGTGCCAGCAGTCTCCGACAGGACACCGGGGAGCTGTTTTTT
clone size: -; D gene: TRBD1; J gene: TRBJ2-2; V gene: TRBV7-6; CDR3 protein: CASRRDRGTGELFF; CDR3 DNA: TGTGCCAGCAGGCGGGACAGGGGTACCGGGGAGCTGTTTTTT
clone size: -; D gene: TRBD1; J gene: TRBJ2-7; V gene: TRBV28; CDR3 protein: CASSTIGQGAWYEQYF; CDR3 DNA: TGTGCCAGCAGCACGATAGGACAGGGGGCCTGGTATGAGCAGTACTTC
clone size: -; D gene: TRBD1; J gene: TRBJ2-1; V gene: TRBV18; CDR3 protein: CASGPGTGAYNEQFF; CDR3 DNA: TGTGCCAGCGGGCCGGGGACAGGAGCCTACAATGAGCAGTTCTTC
clone size: -; D gene: TRBD1; J gene: TRBJ2-5; V gene: TRBV5-6; CDR3 protein: CASSLPGGGETQYF; CDR3 DNA: TGTGCCAGCAGCTTGCCAGGGGGTGGAGAGACCCAGTACTTC
clone size: -; D gene: -; J gene: TRBJ1-1; V gene: TRBV6-5; CDR3 protein: CASSRAGTEAFF; CDR3 DNA: TGTGCCAGCAGTAGGGCGGGGACTGAAGCTTTCTTT
clone size: -; D gene: -; J gene: TRBJ1-4; V gene: TRBV7-8; CDR3 protein: CASGHAGSLTNEKLFF; CDR3 DNA: TGTGCCAGCGGACATGCGGGATCCTTAACTAATGAAAAACTGTTTTTT
clone size: -; D gene: -; J gene: TRBJ1-5; V gene: TRBV2; CDR3 protein: CASSPWRVNQPQHF; CDR3 DNA: TGTGCCAGCAGCCCCTGGAGAGTCAATCAGCCCCAGCATTTT
clone size: few; D gene: -; J gene: TRBJ2-5; V gene: TRBV18; CDR3 protein: CASSKAGLGETQYF; CDR3 DNA: TGTGCCAGCTCCAAGGCAGGGCTGGGAGAGACCCAGTACTTC
clone size: -; D gene: TRBD1; J gene: TRBJ1-5; V gene: TRBV15; CDR3 protein: CATSRGDRGSQPQHF; CDR3 DNA: TGTGCCACCAGCAGAGGGGACAGGGGAAGTCAGCCCCAGCATTTT
clone size: -; D gene: -; J gene: TRBJ2-5; V gene: TRBV14; CDR3 protein: CASSQVGARLRGKETQYF; CDR3 DNA: TGTGCCAGCAGCCAAGTTGGAGCAAGGCTAAGGGGAAAAGAGACCCAGTACTTC
clone size: few; D gene: -; J gene: TRBJ1-2; V gene: TRBV27; CDR3 protein: CASRTPGHLGGYTF; CDR3 DNA: TGTGCCAGCAGAACACCGGGACATTTGGGCGGCTACACCTTC
clone size: -; D gene: TRBD2; J gene: TRBJ2-3; V gene: TRBV19; CDR3 protein: CASSFGLVGGDTQYF; CDR3 DNA: TGTGCCAGTTCGTTCGGACTAGTGGGCGGAGATACGCAGTATTTT
clone size: few; D gene: TRBD2; J gene: TRBJ2-7; V gene: TRBV4-1; CDR3 protein: CASSQEPLAGGYEQYF; CDR3 DNA: TGCGCCAGCAGCCAAGAACCCCTAGCGGGGGGTTACGAGCAGTACTTC
clone size: -; D gene: -; J gene: TRBJ1-1; V gene: TRBV4-3; CDR3 protein: CASSHGQLRAEAFF; CDR3 DNA: TGCGCCAGCAGCCACGGACAGTTAAGGGCGGAAGCTTTCTTT
clone size: -; D gene: -; J gene: TRBJ2-3; V gene: TRBV27; CDR3 protein: CASSLEGGVDTQYF; CDR3 DNA: TGTGCCAGCAGTCTAGAAGGGGGGGTAGACACGCAGTATTTT
clone size: once; D gene: -; J gene: TRBJ1-4; V gene: TRBV5-4; CDR3 protein: CASSLATNEKLFF; CDR3 DNA: TGTGCCAGCAGCCTTGCAACTAATGAAAAACTGTTTTTT
clone size: once; D gene: TRBD1; J gene: TRBJ2-7; V gene: TRBV19; CDR3 protein: CASSMGTGGSYEQYF; CDR3 DNA: TGTGCCAGTAGTATGGGTACAGGGGGCTCCTACGAGCAGTACTTC
clone size: -; D gene: -; J gene: TRBJ1-3; V gene: TRBV2; CDR3 protein: CASNRAGNTIYF; CDR3 DNA: TGTGCCAGCAACAGGGCCGGAAACACCATATATTTT
clone size: -; D gene: -; J gene: TRBJ2-1; V gene: TRBV5-5; CDR3 protein: CASSPVIGDYNEQFF; CDR3 DNA: TGTGCCAGCAGCCCGGTCATCGGGGACTACAATGAGCAGTTCTTC
clone size: -; D gene: -; J gene: TRBJ1-1; V gene: TRBV3-1/TRBV3-2; CDR3 protein: CASSQGDKGGTEAFF; CDR3 DNA: TGTGCCAGCAGCCAGGGGGACAAGGGAGGGACTGAAGCTTTCTTT
clone size: few; D gene: -; J gene: TRBJ1-6; V gene: TRBV7-9; CDR3 protein: CASSSRSGNSPLHF; CDR3 DNA: TGTGCCAGCAGCTCGAGGAGCGGAAATTCACCCCTCCACTTT
clone size: -; D gene: -; J gene: TRBJ2-1; V gene: TRBV11-2; CDR3 protein: CASSSLGGSYNEQFF; CDR3 DNA: TGTGCCAGCAGCAGCTTGGGGGGATCCTACAATGAGCAGTTCTTC
clone size: -; D gene: -; J gene: TRBJ1-6; V gene: TRBV5-1; CDR3 protein: CASRAGPGGYSPLHF; CDR3 DNA: TGCGCCAGCAGAGCGGGACCTGGAGGGTATTCACCCCTCCACTTT
clone size: -; D gene: -; J gene: TRBJ1-1; V gene: TRBV19; CDR3 protein: CASSWGTGSHTEAFF; CDR3 DNA: TGTGCCAGTAGCTGGGGAACAGGGTCACACACTGAAGCTTTCTTT
clone size: -; D gene: -; J gene: TRBJ1-5; V gene: TRBV3-1/TRBV3-2; CDR3 protein: CASSQGDAGDNQPQHF; CDR3 DNA: TGTGCCAGCAGCCAAGGGGACGCGGGAGACAATCAGCCCCAGCATTTT
clone size: -; D gene: -; J gene: TRBJ1-6; V gene: TRBV30; CDR3 protein: CAWQGMHNSPLHF; CDR3 DNA: TGTGCCTGGCAGGGAATGCATAATTCACCCCTCCACTTT
clone size: -; D gene: -; J gene: TRBJ1-2; V gene: TRBV6-5; CDR3 protein: CASSYSKGGDYGYTF; CDR3 DNA: TGTGCCAGCAGTTACTCGAAAGGAGGGGACTATGGCTACACCTTC
clone size: -; D gene: -; J gene: TRBJ1-1; V gene: TRBV3-1/TRBV3-2; CDR3 protein: CASSRTLNTEAFF; CDR3 DNA: TGTGCCAGCAGCCGGACACTGAACACTGAAGCTTTCTTT
clone size: -; D gene: -; J gene: TRBJ2-7; V gene: TRBV7-2; CDR3 protein: CASSLEQGWDEQYF; CDR3 DNA: TGTGCCAGCAGCTTAGAGCAGGGTTGGGACGAGCAGTACTTC
clone size: -; D gene: -; J gene: TRBJ1-1; V gene: TRBV28; CDR3 protein: CASSLWQGFTEAFF; CDR3 DNA: TGTGCCAGCAGTTTGTGGCAGGGTTTTACTGAAGCTTTCTTT
clone size: -; D gene: TRBD2; J gene: TRBJ2-3; V gene: TRBV19; CDR3 protein: CASTLNGGWSDTQYF; CDR3 DNA: TGTGCCAGTACCCTGAACGGGGGGTGGTCAGATACGCAGTATTTT
clone size: -; D gene: -; J gene: TRBJ1-2; V gene: TRBV7-9; CDR3 protein: CASSLAGREHGYTF; CDR3 DNA: TGTGCCAGCAGCTTAGCCGGCAGGGAACATGGCTACACCTTC
clone size: few; D gene: TRBD1; J gene: TRBJ2-3; V gene: TRBV7-9; CDR3 protein: CASSIGQGDTQYF; CDR3 DNA: TGTGCCAGCAGCATCGGACAGGGGGATACGCAGTATTTT
clone size: -; D gene: TRBD1; J gene: TRBJ2-2; V gene: TRBV9; CDR3 protein: CASKGASGTGELFF; CDR3 DNA: TGTGCCAGCAAGGGGGCCAGTGGCACCGGGGAGCTGTTTTTT
clone size: -; D gene: TRBD2; J gene: TRBJ2-1; V gene: TRBV3-1/TRBV3-2; CDR3 protein: CASSQVLTSASSYNEQFF; CDR3 DNA: TGTGCCAGCAGCCAAGTCCTAACTAGCGCCAGCTCCTACAATGAGCAGTTCTTC
clone size: -; D gene: -; J gene: TRBJ2-5; V gene: TRBV6-5; CDR3 protein: CASTSGGFGETQYF; CDR3 DNA: TGTGCCAGCACAAGTGGAGGATTCGGAGAGACCCAGTACTTC
clone size: -; D gene: TRBD1; J gene: TRBJ1-5; V gene: TRBV20-1; CDR3 protein: CSASRLGQGDQPQHF; CDR3 DNA: TGCAGTGCCAGTAGGTTGGGACAGGGGGACCAGCCCCAGCATTTT
clone size: -; D gene: -; J gene: TRBJ2-7; V gene: TRBV7-9; CDR3 protein: CASSFTGSEQYF; CDR3 DNA: TGTGCCAGCAGCTTCACAGGGAGTGAGCAGTACTTC
clone size: -; D gene: TRBD1; J gene: TRBJ1-6; V gene: TRBV5-6; CDR3 protein: CASTGTGSSPLHF; CDR3 DNA: TGTGCCAGCACCGGGACAGGGAGTTCACCCCTCCACTTT
clone size: -; D gene: -; J gene: TRBJ2-1; V gene: TRBV5-6; CDR3 protein: CASSLVAGQEQFF; CDR3 DNA: TGTGCCAGCAGCTTGGTTGCGGGGCAAGAGCAGTTCTTC
clone size: -; D gene: TRBD2; J gene: TRBJ2-2; V gene: TRBV3-1/TRBV3-2; CDR3 protein: CASSQVGGGATGELFF; CDR3 DNA: TGTGCCAGCAGCCAAGTAGGCGGGGGGGCCACCGGGGAGCTGTTTTTT
clone size: -; D gene: -; J gene: TRBJ1-3; V gene: TRBV30; CDR3 protein: CAWSGRSSGNTIYF; CDR3 DNA: TGTGCCTGGAGTGGACGGAGCTCTGGAAACACCATATATTTT
clone size: -; D gene: -; J gene: TRBJ2-2; V gene: TRBV6-1; CDR3 protein: CASSDDSGLLNTGELFF; CDR3 DNA: TGTGCCAGCAGTGACGACTCTGGCCTTCTTAACACCGGGGAGCTGTTTTTT
clone size: few; D gene: TRBD1; J gene: TRBJ1-5; V gene: TRBV19; CDR3 protein: CASSIEQGAGPQHF; CDR3 DNA: TGTGCCAGTAGTATAGAACAGGGGGCGGGGCCCCAGCATTTT
clone size: -; D gene: TRBD2; J gene: TRBJ2-3; V gene: TRBV11-2; CDR3 protein: CASSSPGVAGGSTDTQYF; CDR3 DNA: TGTGCCAGCAGCTCTCCGGGGGTAGCGGGGGGGAGCACAGATACGCAGTATTTT
clone size: few; D gene: TRBD1; J gene: TRBJ1-3; V gene: TRBV3-1/TRBV3-2; CDR3 protein: CASSNTGGGNTIYF; CDR3 DNA: TGTGCCAGCAGCAATACAGGGGGTGGAAACACCATATATTTT
clone size: -; D gene: -; J gene: TRBJ2-5; V gene: TRBV5-6; CDR3 protein: CASSLAGDQETQYF; CDR3 DNA: TGTGCCAGCAGCTTGGCGGGGGACCAAGAGACCCAGTACTTC
clone size: -; D gene: TRBD1; J gene: TRBJ2-5; V gene: TRBV18; CDR3 protein: CASSLAGTGGKTQYF; CDR3 DNA: TGTGCCAGCTCCCTCGCCGGGACAGGGGGAAAGACCCAGTACTTC
clone size: -; D gene: TRBD1; J gene: TRBJ2-2; V gene: TRBV19; CDR3 protein: CASRNRGQNTGELFF; CDR3 DNA: TGTGCCAGTAGGAACAGGGGGCAAAACACCGGGGAGCTGTTTTTT
clone size: -; D gene: -; J gene: TRBJ1-5; V gene: TRBV5-8; CDR3 protein: CASSFSGDQPQHF; CDR3 DNA: TGTGCCAGCAGCTTTTCCGGGGATCAGCCCCAGCATTTT
clone size: -; D gene: -; J gene: TRBJ1-2; V gene: TRBV9; CDR3 protein: CASSSAQGGYTF; CDR3 DNA: TGTGCCAGCAGCTCCGCCCAGGGTGGCTACACCTTC
clone size: -; D gene: -; J gene: TRBJ1-2; V gene: TRBV6-2/TRBV6-3; CDR3 protein: CASSYGTGVYGYTF; CDR3 DNA: TGTGCCAGCAGTTACGGAACGGGGGTCTATGGCTACACCTTC
clone size: -; D gene: -; J gene: TRBJ2-7; V gene: TRBV6-5; CDR3 protein: CASNAEGNRDEQYF; CDR3 DNA: TGTGCCAGCAACGCAGAGGGTAATCGGGACGAGCAGTACTTC
clone size: -; D gene: -; J gene: TRBJ2-7; V gene: TRBV27; CDR3 protein: CASSGGAAYEQYF; CDR3 DNA: TGTGCCAGCAGTGGGGGGGCGGCCTACGAGCAGTACTTC
clone size: -; D gene: -; J gene: TRBJ1-5; V gene: TRBV5-6; CDR3 protein: CASSLVGVGQPQHF; CDR3 DNA: TGTGCCAGCAGCTTGGTAGGGGTCGGGCAGCCCCAGCATTTT
clone size: -; D gene: -; J gene: TRBJ2-2; V gene: TRBV7-2; CDR3 protein: CASSPQRSTGELFF; CDR3 DNA: TGTGCCAGCAGCCCTCAGCGGAGCACCGGGGAGCTGTTTTTT
clone size: -; D gene: TRBD2; J gene: TRBJ2-2; V gene: TRBV9; CDR3 protein: CASSADLAGVGTGELFF; CDR3 DNA: TGTGCCAGCAGCGCAGATCTAGCGGGGGTGGGAACCGGGGAGCTGTTTTTT